The rows below give T cell receptor beta chains drawn from one sample of a study of control samples from healthy donors and cancer patients. Sequencing used immunoSEQ multiplex PCR; TCRdb keeps in-frame clones, though not all of them. The sample includes under 80,000 clones, roughly 93% of them seen just once. The sequenced sample consisted of blood. All receptors derive from a woman between 25 and 40 years old in good health. Both conserved end residues are part of each CDR3.

V	J	CDR3
TRBV6-5	TRBJ1-3	CASKVGPSGNTIYF
TRBV2	TRBJ2-7	CASREGGSYEQYF
TRBV7-3	TRBJ2-5	CASRATSGREETQYF
TRBV19	TRBJ1-2	CASSISRDRQGRGYTF
TRBV7-9	TRBJ2-1	CASSPQGGSYNEQFF
TRBV14	TRBJ1-2	CASSHQTGTSVGYTF
TRBV11-2	TRBJ1-2	CASSLEGYGYTF
TRBV11-2	TRBJ2-2	CASSLTAPGELFF
TRBV4-2	TRBJ1-1	CASSQGQGAHTEAFF
TRBV7-8	TRBJ2-3	CASSNGSPSTDTQYF
TRBV7-2	TRBJ2-6	CASSAGVGANVLTF
TRBV3-1/TRBV3-2	TRBJ2-5	CASSQVGGTQYF
TRBV11-2	TRBJ2-5	CASSLEQGTQYF
TRBV3-1/TRBV3-2	TRBJ2-4	CASSQAEGIQYF
TRBV11-2	TRBJ1-3	CASSLSAGTGNTIYF
TRBV5-6	TRBJ2-1	CASRRRGFEQFF
TRBV2	TRBJ1-4	CASSETPVGKLFF
TRBV28	TRBJ1-5	CASAGTRRWQPQHF
TRBV5-1	TRBJ1-3	CASSLEQGAGNTIYF
TRBV4-1	TRBJ1-4	CASSLGTADGKLFF
TRBV2	TRBJ1-2	CASTTEGVRGYTF
TRBV7-3	TRBJ2-7	CASSSSTGPQQQYF
TRBV12-5	TRBJ2-3	CASGLSTAGLVGGDTQYF
TRBV21-1	TRBJ2-4	CASSKRGQGIVQYF
TRBV2	TRBJ2-2	CASRKTGANTGELFF
TRBV21-1	TRBJ2-3	CASEVRKIIGGASTDTQYF
TRBV12-3/TRBV12-4	TRBJ1-5	CASNRELGQPQHF
TRBV5-1	TRBJ1-5	CASSPTGDQWPQHF
TRBV4-1	TRBJ2-3	CASSQSGTVGTDTQYF
TRBV29-1	TRBJ1-3	CSATLGFAGNTIYF
TRBV10-3	TRBJ2-3	CAISESELLRGTDTQYF
TRBV28	TRBJ2-3	CASRGAAGALTDTQYF
TRBV19	TRBJ2-1	CASSKSSGSYNEQFF
TRBV11-2	TRBJ1-1	CASALNTEAFF
TRBV5-4	TRBJ1-1	CASSPDVPNTEAFF
TRBV2	TRBJ2-1	CASRAGDWFNEQFF
TRBV7-9	TRBJ2-2	CASSFDGSHISGELFF
TRBV4-1	TRBJ1-3	CASSQEPGNTIYF
TRBV5-1	TRBJ2-5	CASSFGGNEETQYF
TRBV6-2/TRBV6-3	TRBJ1-4	CASSFRQRSEKLFF
TRBV2	TRBJ2-3	CASNREGAQDTQYF
TRBV28	TRBJ2-5	CASSSRGLYQETQYF
TRBV5-1	TRBJ2-7	CASSWDRVRSYEQYF
TRBV5-6	TRBJ1-6	CASVRTTGVGIVHSPLHF
TRBV7-8	TRBJ1-5	CASSLGGPNSNQPQHF
TRBV4-2	TRBJ1-4	CASSQDLGQGEKLFF
TRBV5-1	TRBJ1-1	CASRIGLVNTEAFF
TRBV10-1	TRBJ1-2	CASSAGQGANYGYTF
TRBV2	TRBJ2-5	CASSEGARGETQYF
TRBV10-1	TRBJ2-1	CASSEGQGRNEQFF
TRBV9	TRBJ1-4	CASSVAGRNEKLFF
TRBV6-5	TRBJ1-1	CASGRGAKAFF
TRBV28	TRBJ1-1	CASSSGGGGFTEAFF
TRBV20-1	TRBJ1-2	CSAQTLGVYTF
TRBV27	TRBJ1-5	CASSLYGGLVTQPQHF
TRBV19	TRBJ1-4	CASSIGVTNEKLFF